This T cell receptor beta chain derives from a study of response to subunit inactivated influenza vaccine (dated by TCRdb to between 2017 and 2018). Background for the entire study: The study used deep quantitative T cell receptor repertoire profiling to track responses to a trivalent subunit inactivated influenza vaccine. Study-wide conclusions, independent of this receptor: The authors proposed that each seasonal influenza vaccination may bring in only a limited number of new T cells.

This clonotype came up a few times. The clone's antigen remains unknown. No qualities accompany the bases; no much larger clone lies one base away. From the cysteine through the phenylalanine, the CDR3 covers 16 amino acids. Kept here is only the CDR3 DNA, which spans 48 bases and is read in frame from base 1. V and J are truncated by 11 bases and 2 bases respectively, leaving an intervening sequence of 22 bases. In the germline V gene, CDR1 corresponds to ENHRY and CDR2 to SYGVKD. Library preparation used RT-PCR. Sequencer: Illumina HiSeq 2500. TCRdb cleaned the public reads at Q25 with fastp, built clones with MiXCR and kept in-frame beta chains. Rows merge per CDR3 protein into single entries with the most common DNA and genes. Recorded for this sample are a few hundred thousand distinct CDR3 sequences; about 11% of them occurred a single time. The leading ten clones occupy approximately 9.9% of the sample.

This same sample was also part of a study on T cells expressing NK-cell markers. That second report states: TCR beta cDNA libraries were prepared using 5'RACE template switching, which introduced a universal primer site and unique molecular identifiers. Eight or nine donors provided sorted CD3+CD56+NKG2C+, CD3+CD56+NKG2C- and CD3+CD56-NKG2C+ T-cell subsets, whose TCR beta-chain repertoires were profiled. Among the eight sequenced donors, seven were HCMV-seropositive and one was HCMV-seronegative. To restrict sorting to alphabetaTCR-expressing T cells, an anti-gammadeltaTCR antibody was added in several experiments. In several donors, the dominant CD3+CD56+NKG2C+ clonotypes were found to rank among the top 10 CD8+ clonotypes and to make up about 1.0-7.5% of CD8+ T cells. Those dominant clonotypes were again the most abundant among CD3+CD56-NKG2C+ cells in a handful of donors, at roughly 25-60.1%. Whether the expanded NKG2C-expressing T cell clones were specific for HCMV antigens was left unclear. The study sequenced eight donors, all healthy volunteers chosen at random: three men and five women. HCMV serostatus was determined by detecting HCMV-specific IgG in serum with a commercial ELISA kit. Ficoll density gradient centrifugation was used to isolate peripheral blood mononuclear cells from blood. For more than five donors, bulk peripheral blood T-cell repertoires were additionally sequenced from unsorted PBMC. cDNA synthesis was primed from the TCR beta constant segment, followed by two successive PCR amplification steps. The libraries were sequenced on Illumina HiSeq 2000/2500, MiSeq or NextSeq, producing 2 x 150 bp reads. Reads were demultiplexed and grouped by UMI with MIGEC, and clonotypes were assembled and quantified with MiTCR. Only TCR cDNA sequences supported by at least two reads were kept to exclude erroneous sequences. The tcR package was used for downstream repertoire analysis, with clonotypes matched between fractions based on CDR3 nucleotide sequence plus V segment. VDJmatch was used to annotate antigen specificity against VDJdb, with one amino acid substitution in CDR3 allowed.

This specimen was PBMCs from blood, taken on the day of vaccination. The sequence came from a man aged 50 to 59 who received an inactivated influenza vaccine. Donor details come from another sample of the same person, matched by shared clones. The chain couples TRBV10-3 to TRBJ2-1, and perhaps TRBD2 as D gene, on 7 matching bases. The bases read TGTGCCGCCTGGGGGGGCGGGAGCCTTGCCTACAATGAGCAGTTCTTC. Translated, it gives CAAWGGGSLAYNEQFF.